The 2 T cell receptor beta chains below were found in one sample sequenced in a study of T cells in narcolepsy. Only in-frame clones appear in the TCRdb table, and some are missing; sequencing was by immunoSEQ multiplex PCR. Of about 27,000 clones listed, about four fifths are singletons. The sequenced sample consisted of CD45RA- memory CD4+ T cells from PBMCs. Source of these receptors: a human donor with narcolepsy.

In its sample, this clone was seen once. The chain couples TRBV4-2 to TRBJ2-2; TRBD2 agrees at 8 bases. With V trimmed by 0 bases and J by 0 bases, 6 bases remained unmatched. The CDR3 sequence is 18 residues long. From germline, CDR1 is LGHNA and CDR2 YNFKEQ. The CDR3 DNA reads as TGTGCCAGCAGCCAAGATCCAGCGGGGGCCTCGAACACCGGGGAGCTGTTTTTT. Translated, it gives CASSQDPAGASNTGELFF.

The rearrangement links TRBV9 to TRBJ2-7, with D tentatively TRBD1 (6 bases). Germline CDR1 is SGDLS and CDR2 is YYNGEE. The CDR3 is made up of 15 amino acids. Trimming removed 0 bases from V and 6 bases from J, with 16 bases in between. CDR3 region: CASSVDSGDGFEQYF. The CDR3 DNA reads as TGTGCCAGCAGCGTAGATTCAGGGGACGGTTTCGAGCAGTACTTC.